These 25 T cell receptor beta chains originate from one sample sequenced in a study of somatic mutations in cytotoxic T cells in rheumatoid arthritis. Assay used: immunoSEQ multiplex PCR; TCRdb lists only in-frame clones, some missing. This repertoire shows about 30,000 clones, 82% found once; its top ten account for just under 8.5%. Sequenced material: CD8+ T cells sorted from blood. These receptors came from an adult with rheumatoid arthritis.

The chain couples TRBV7-8 to TRBJ2-6, with a weak D call TRBD1 (5 bases). V lost 2 bases to trimming and J lost 0 bases, with 14 bases between them. CDR1 SGHVS and CDR2 FQNEAQ come from the germline V gene. The CDR3 is 18 amino acids. Written as DNA, the CDR3 is TGTGCCAGCAGCTTAACGGACAAATTCTACTCTGGGGCCAACGTCCTGACTTTC. Its protein is CASSLTDKFYSGANVLTF.

The chain joins TRBV5-1 to TRBJ2-6, with 8 positions matching TRBD2. Germline CDR1 reads SGHRS; CDR2 reads YFSETQ. This CDR3 is 17 amino acids long. V trimming: 0 bases; J trimming: 4 bases; junction bases outside the gene matches: 6. CDR3 protein: CASSLGRGGSGANVLTF. CDR3 DNA sequence: TGCGCCAGCAGCTTGGGCCGGGGGGGATCAGGGGCCAACGTCCTGACTTTC. The whole variable domain, filled in from reference TRBV5-1 and TRBJ2-6, reads KAGVTQTPRYLIKTRGQQVTLSCSPISGHRSVSWYQQTPGQGLQFLFEYFSETQRNKGNFPGRFSGRQFSNSRSEMNVSTLELGDSALYLCASSLGRGGSGANVLTFGAGSRLTVL.

This CDR3 is CASSQGQGTEQYF. In DNA form, the CDR3 reads TGCGCCAGCAGCCAAGGTCAGGGGACCGAGCAGTACTTC. V usage is TRBV4-1 and J usage is TRBJ2-7; tentative D call: TRBD1 (6 bases). The V end was cut by 1 base, the J end by 6 bases, with 10 bases between. Germline-derived CDR1 and CDR2 are MGHRA and YSYEKL. This CDR3 has 13 amino acids.

CDR3 residues: CAWSVRGLYEQYF. The CDR3 coding sequence is TGTGCCTGGAGTGTACGTGGGCTCTACGAGCAGTACTTC. This sequence joins TRBV30 and TRBJ2-7, with D uncertain. This CDR3 region has 13 residues. Germline V CDR1 and CDR2: GTSNPN, SVGIG (reference sequence). The germline V and J ends were trimmed by 0 bases and 3 bases, with 9 bases remaining between them.

The rearrangement links TRBV6-1 to TRBJ1-1; D may be TRBD1 (6 bases). Germline assignment: CDR1 MNHNS and CDR2 SASEGT. V was cut by 3 bases and J by 0 bases, with 14 bases left in between. The CDR3 length is 16 residues. The CDR3 sequence: CASSDRGRIMNTEAFF. The CDR3 region has the DNA TGTGCCAGCAGTGACAGGGGACGGATAATGAACACTGAAGCTTTCTTT.

The rearrangement uses TRBV10-3 and TRBJ1-1; maybe TRBD1 (6 bases). Per germline, CDR1 ENHRY and CDR2 SYGVKD. V was shortened by 0 bases and J by 4 bases, with 12 bases between the two germline ends. CDR3 length: 15 residues. The CDR3: CAISESTRGGTEAFF. The CDR3 region has the DNA TGTGCCATCAGTGAGTCGACTCGAGGGGGCACTGAAGCTTTCTTT.

The chain recombines TRBV7-6 with TRBJ2-5, with a possible D match to TRBD1 (5 bases). V was clipped by 4 bases and J by 2 bases, with 17 bases between them. The CDR3 sequence is 16 residues long. Per germline, CDR1 SGHVS and CDR2 FNYEAQ. The CDR3 here is CASSSTGRLGQETQYF. The CDR3 DNA reads as TGTGCCAGCAGCTCTACAGGCCGATTGGGGCAAGAGACCCAGTACTTC.

V and J are TRBV6-1 and TRBJ1-5; 8 bases agree with TRBD1. The V segment lost 4 bases and the J segment 7 bases; nucleotides outside the gene matches: 12. The CDR3 totals 16 residues. CDR1 is MNHNS and CDR2 is SASEGT in the germline V gene. Here the CDR3 DNA reads TGTGCCAGCAGTGTCGGCAGGGGGCTAGTGAGCCAGCCCCAGCATTTT. Amino acid sequence: CASSVGRGLVSQPQHF.

This clone was detected a few times. This chain connects TRBV2 to TRBJ1-2, with 9 bases lining up with TRBD1. V lost 5 bases to trimming and J lost 6 bases; unmatched junction nucleotides: 7. The CDR3 consists of 14 residues. Germline V gives CDR1 SNHLY, CDR2 FYNNEI. The CDR3 spells CASSSGTGWNGYTF. The CDR3 DNA reads as TGTGCCAGCAGTTCCGGGACAGGGTGGAATGGCTACACCTTC.

The chain uses TRBV6-5 and TRBJ2-7; possibly TRBD1 for D (7 bases). Looked up from germline, CDR1 is MNHEY and CDR2 is SVGAGI. This CDR3 comprises 15 residues. The CDR3 DNA is TGTGTCGCAACAGCCGGACCAGGGGGGAGGTACGAGCAGTACTTC. Translation: CVATAGPGGRYEQYF.

CDR3 protein: CASSLSPQTIYGYTF. The CDR3 region has the DNA TGTGCCAGCAGTTTATCCCCGCAGACCATCTATGGCTACACCTTC. J is TRBJ1-2 and V is TRBV27; D remains ambiguous. V was cut by 0 bases and J by 4 bases, with 12 bases left in between. This CDR3 has 15 residues. In germline, CDR1 is MNHEY, CDR2 SMNVEV (reference sequence).

The rearrangement links TRBV6-5 to TRBJ1-4; D remains unclear. The V gene's germline CDR1 is MNHEY and CDR2 SVGAGI. The V end was cut by 4 bases, the J end by 4 bases, with 7 bases between. The CDR3 is 13 amino acids. The CDR3 DNA reads TGTGCCAGCAGTTCACAGTATAATGAAAAACTGTTTTTT. Translation gives CASSSQYNEKLFF.

This clone was counted a few times. This chain uses TRBV19 with TRBJ1-2; D perhaps matches TRBD1 (5 bases). Germline CDR1 and CDR2: LNHDA and SQIVND (reference sequence). The CDR3 runs to 12 residues. Between the trimmed V and J ends, which lost 6 bases and 4 bases, there was a span of 9 bases. CDR3 in DNA: TGTGCCAGTAGAACAGGTTTCTATGGCTACACCTTC. As protein: CASRTGFYGYTF. The complete variable domain, with remaining parts taken from reference TRBV19 and TRBJ1-2, reads DGGITQSPKYLFRKEGQNVTLSCEQNLNHDAMYWYRQDPGQGLRLIYYSQIVNDFQKGDIAEGYSVSREKKESFPLTVTSAQKNPTAFYLCASRTGFYGYTFGSGTRLTVV.

This clone occurred a few times. This chain connects TRBV4-2 to TRBJ2-7; 9 nucleotides line up with TRBD2. V gave up 0 bases and J gave up 4 bases; unmatched junction bases: 10. Germline values: CDR1 LGHNA, CDR2 YNFKEQ. The CDR3 totals 17 residues. The CDR3 reads CASSQDVLQRGEYEQYF. The CDR3 coding sequence is TGTGCCAGCAGCCAAGATGTCCTACAGCGGGGGGAATACGAGCAGTACTTC.

With regard to this clone: Germline and junction disagree at one end, which may indicate a read error. The chain combines TRBV5-4 with TRBJ2-7; D tentatively reads TRBD1 or TRBD2 (5 bases each). The CDR3 has 11 amino acids. Per germline, CDR1 SGHNT and CDR2 YYREEE (reference sequence). This chain's CDR3 is CASPSRWGFIF. CDR3 DNA sequence: TGTGCCAGCCCTTCCCGATGGGGGTTTATCTTC.

This clone was detected once. J is TRBJ2-3 and V is TRBV7-2; no clear D. The CDR3 sequence is 15 residues long. Germline V lookup: CDR1 SGHTA, CDR2 FQGNSA. Trimming took 3 bases from V and 5 from J, leaving 15 bases between them. CDR3 residues: CASSLLDRPGDTQYF. The CDR3 DNA reads TGTGCCAGCAGCTTGCTGGACCGCCCGGGAGATACGCAGTATTTT.

In this sample, this clone turned up once. CDR3 sequence: CASSLGGPILFF. In nucleotides, the CDR3 is TGCGCCAGCAGCTTGGGGGGCCCTATCCTGTTTTTT. V and J are TRBV5-1 and TRBJ1-4; D is possibly TRBD1 (5 bases). The CDR3 is 12 amino acids. CDR1 is SGHRS and CDR2 is YFSETQ in the germline V gene. The ends were cut back, 0 bases at V and 14 bases at J, with 11 bases in the middle.

V is TRBV4-1 and J is TRBJ2-7, with a tentative D call TRBD2 (6 bases). CDR3 length: 15 residues. Trimming left V 0 bases short and J 0 bases short, with 9 bases between. CDR1 is MGHRA, CDR2 YSYEKL, per germline. This chain's CDR3 is CASSQEDGSSYEQYF. In DNA form, the CDR3 reads TGCGCCAGCAGCCAAGAAGACGGGAGCTCCTACGAGCAGTACTTC.

V gene TRBV29-1 combines with J gene TRBJ2-7; D remains ambiguous. This CDR3 region has 12 residues. V lost 4 bases, J lost 0 bases, and 7 bases lay in between. Germline lookup yields CDR1 SQVTM and CDR2 ANQGSEA. The CDR3 loop is CSVGESSYEQYF. The CDR3 nucleotides read TGCAGCGTTGGTGAGAGCTCCTACGAGCAGTACTTC.

The chain combines TRBV4-2 with TRBJ2-1; D is ambiguous. The CDR3 totals 14 residues. Germline V CDR1 and CDR2: LGHNA, YNFKEQ. Trimming cost V 1 base and J 6 bases, with 10 bases left between them. Written as DNA, the CDR3 is TGTGCCAGCAGCCAAGGAGACCCCCCCAATGAGCAGTTCTTC. Translated: CASSQGDPPNEQFF.

V is TRBV6-1 and J is TRBJ1-5; no reliable D call. This CDR3 is 15 amino acids long. The germline CDR1 and CDR2 sequences are MNHNS and SASEGT. With 7 bases removed from V and 0 bases from J, the gap between germline ends came to 13 bases. CDR3 DNA sequence: TGTGCCAGCACGAATTTCGACTATAGCAATCAGCCCCAGCATTTT. Translated: CASTNFDYSNQPQHF.

This clone was observed a handful of times. The rearrangement uses TRBV19 and TRBJ2-7, with 8 positions matching TRBD2. Germline CDR1 LNHDA, CDR2 SQIVND (reference sequence). This CDR3 contains 15 residues. The junction had 7 bases not matched to a gene; V was cut back by 1 base and J by 5 bases. The CDR3: CASSIALREGDEQYF. DNA for the CDR3: TGTGCCAGTAGTATAGCCCTCCGGGAGGGGGACGAGCAGTACTTC.

The rearrangement uses TRBV5-8 and TRBJ2-5, with 8 bases fitting TRBD1. Germline CDR1 SGHTS, CDR2 YDEGEE. J was trimmed by 3 bases and V by 4 bases; bases with no gene match: 2. The CDR3 has 13 amino acids. CDR3 in DNA: TGTGCCAGCAGCGTGACAGGGGAAGAGACCCAGTACTTC. It is translated as CASSVTGEETQYF.

This chain links TRBV2 with TRBJ1-2, with D tentatively TRBD1 (6 bases). The CDR3 extends over 13 amino acids. Germline V gene sequence: CDR1 SNHLY, CDR2 FYNNEI. V was pared by 6 bases and J by 4 bases, with 12 bases between. DNA for the CDR3: TGTGCCAGCAGCCCGACAGGACCCTATGGCTACACCTTC. Protein sequence: CASSPTGPYGYTF.

V is TRBV11-3 and J is TRBJ2-2, with D hard to call. The V and J ends lost 2 bases and 5 bases respectively, with 6 bases between them. CDR3 length: 13 residues. Germline lookup yields CDR1 SGHNT and CDR2 YENEEA. CDR3 sequence: CASSLIGTGELFF. CDR3 DNA sequence: TGTGCCAGCAGCTTAATCGGGACCGGGGAGCTGTTTTTT.